Shown below are 30 T cell receptor beta chains from a single sample sequenced in a study of blood T cell repertoires in COVID-19. Clones were read by immunoSEQ multiplex PCR, and TCRdb kept only the in-frame ones, dropping some. The data contain some 200,000 clones, about 83% of them singletons. The sequenced material came from peripheral blood. These receptors were taken from a woman younger than 45 with COVID-19, enrolled during active disease.

The chain combines TRBV29-1 with TRBJ2-2; 7 bases line up with TRBD1. The germline V gene has CDR1 SQVTM and CDR2 ANQGSEA. With V trimmed by 7 bases and J by 0 bases, 8 bases remained unmatched. The CDR3 extends over 15 amino acids. The DNA for the CDR3 is TGCAGCGCGACGGGACAGCTTGCGAACACCGGGGAGCTGTTTTTT. It yields the protein CSATGQLANTGELFF.

The chain employs TRBV7-2 and TRBJ2-1, with D perhaps TRBD2 (5 bases). CDR3 length equals 11 residues. Trimming shortened V by 5 bases and J by 15 bases, and 14 bases separated the two germline ends. CDR1 SGHTA and CDR2 FQGNSA come from the germline V gene. CDR3 residues: CASSNTRLPFF. In DNA, the CDR3 is TGTGCCAGCAGCAATACTAGACTTCCGTTCTTC.

The V gene is TRBV28, the J gene TRBJ1-2; tentative D call: TRBD1 (6 bases). Germline CDR1 and CDR2: MDHEN and SYDVKM. This CDR3 is 15 amino acids long. Trimming shortened V by 3 bases and J by 0 bases, and 11 bases separated the two germline ends. The CDR3 nucleotides are TGTGCCAGCAGTTTGGGGGGGGACACTAACTATGGCTACACCTTC. This translates into CASSLGGDTNYGYTF.

The rearrangement uses TRBV24-1 and TRBJ2-1; D is undetermined. CDR1 KGHDR and CDR2 SFDVKD come from the germline V gene. This CDR3 has 15 amino acids. V lost 0 bases and J 7 bases, leaving 12 bases between the germline ends. DNA for the CDR3: TGTGCCACCAGTGATTTGCTCACCTTGGCAAATGAGCAGTTCTTC. Translation gives CATSDLLTLANEQFF.

V and J are TRBV27 and TRBJ1-5, with D possibly matching TRBD1 (5 bases). V was shortened by 6 bases and J by 5 bases, with 11 bases between the two germline ends. The CDR3 contains 13 residues. Germline V gene data show CDR1 as MNHEY and CDR2 as SMNVEV (reference sequence). The CDR3 coding sequence is TGTGCCAGCAGCGGTGGGGCCGATCAGCCCCAGCATTTT. Its protein product is CASSGGADQPQHF.

V is TRBV7-9 and J is TRBJ1-1, with D tentatively TRBD1 (5 bases). Trimming took off 7 bases at V and 1 base at J, with 13 bases between the two ends. Germline V gene data show CDR1 as SEHNR and CDR2 as FQNEAQ (reference sequence). The CDR3 has 14 amino acids. CDR3 in DNA: TGTGCCAGCATCAAGTCCGGGGGGAACACTGAAGCTTTCTTT. Translation: CASIKSGGNTEAFF.

The chain joins TRBV30 to TRBJ2-2; no firm D call. Looked up from germline, CDR1 is GTSNPN and CDR2 is SVGIG (reference sequence). V gave up 2 bases and J gave up 4 bases, with 8 bases separating them. The length of the CDR3 is 13 residues. The CDR3, as DNA: TGTGCCTGGAGTCGAAAGAGCACCGGGGAGCTGTTTTTT. This gives the protein CAWSRKSTGELFF. Combining the CDR3 with reference TRBV30 and TRBJ2-2 gives the whole variable domain SQTIHQWPATLVQPVGSPLSLECTVEGTSNPNLYWYRQAAGRGLQLLFYSVGIGQISSEVPQNLSASRPQDRQFILSSKKLLLSDSGFYLCAWSRKSTGELFFGEGSRLTVL.

This clone was seen more than once but under ten times. The V and J genes are TRBV19 and TRBJ2-1; D might be TRBD2 (5 bases). V was pared by 0 bases and J by 3 bases, with 9 bases between. The CDR3 runs to 15 residues. Germline values: CDR1 LNHDA, CDR2 SQIVND (reference sequence). The CDR3 loop reads CASSIDRGSYNEQFF. CDR3 DNA sequence: TGTGCCAGTAGTATAGACCGAGGGAGCTACAATGAGCAGTTCTTC.

The chain joins TRBV11-2 to TRBJ2-3; 10 bases align to TRBD1. In germline, CDR1 is SGHAT, CDR2 FQNNGV. The CDR3 runs 16 residues. V lost 5 bases to trimming and J lost 2 bases; unmatched junction nucleotides: 7. The CDR3: CASSPRQGADTDTQYF. The DNA for the CDR3 is TGTGCCAGCAGCCCCCGACAGGGGGCGGACACAGATACGCAGTATTTT.

The rearrangement uses TRBV11-3 and TRBJ2-1, with 11 bases fitting TRBD2. The germline gives CDR1 SGHNT, CDR2 YENEEA. This CDR3 has 15 residues. V shed 5 bases, J shed 6 bases, and the junction held 6 bases outside the gene matches. The CDR3 is CASSHDSGRANEQFF. The CDR3 bases are TGTGCCAGCAGCCACGATAGCGGGAGGGCCAATGAGCAGTTCTTC.

This clone was recorded a few times. The chain combines TRBV19 with TRBJ1-2; the match to TRBD1 covers 7 bases. The J segment lost 1 base and the V segment lost 10 bases, leaving 15 bases of the junction unmatched. The germline V gene encodes CDR1 LNHDA and CDR2 SQIVND (reference sequence). There are 16 residues in the CDR3. CDR3 amino acids: CATRFWGTENNYGYTF. CDR3 sequence (DNA): TGTGCCACCCGTTTTTGGGGGACAGAAAATAACTATGGCTACACCTTC.

This clone has just one count. The rearrangement uses TRBV7-8 and TRBJ1-1, with D possibly being TRBD1 (6 bases). V gave up 3 bases and J gave up 2 bases, with 13 bases separating them. This CDR3 contains 15 residues. Per the germline V gene, CDR1 is SGHVS and CDR2 is FQNEAQ. CDR3 region: CASSFLNRVNTEAFF. The CDR3 region has the DNA TGTGCCAGCAGCTTCCTGAACAGGGTAAACACTGAAGCTTTCTTT.

The V and J genes are TRBV29-1 and TRBJ1-2; 10 nucleotides align to TRBD1. Per germline, CDR1 SQVTM and CDR2 ANQGSEA. The V segment lost 7 bases and the J segment 8 bases; nucleotides outside the gene matches: 13. CDR3 size: 14 residues. CDR3 sequence reads: CSAQMGQGMGGYTF. As DNA, the CDR3 is TGCAGCGCCCAGATGGGACAGGGGATGGGGGGCTACACCTTC.

This clone showed up just once. The genes are TRBV25-1 and TRBJ1-4; weak D call: TRBD1 (6 bases). Trimming left V 6 bases short and J 7 bases short, with 15 bases between. CDR3 length: 14 amino acids. The V gene's germline CDR1 is MGHDK and CDR2 SYGVNS. The CDR3, as DNA: TGTGCCAGCAGCCCTACAGGGATGAGTGAAAAACTGTTTTTT. Its protein is CASSPTGMSEKLFF.

The rearrangement joins TRBV7-2 to TRBJ2-7; 7 bases match TRBD1. Germline-derived CDR1 and CDR2 are SGHTA and FQGNSA. V lost 4 bases, J lost 7 bases, and 7 bases stayed unmatched. The CDR3 sequence is 13 residues long. The CDR3 protein is CASSSTGTVEQYF. As DNA, the CDR3 is TGTGCCAGCAGCTCGACAGGGACGGTAGAGCAGTACTTC.

The chain has TRBV7-9 and TRBJ2-4, with a possible D match to TRBD2 (5 bases). This CDR3 contains 13 residues. From germline, CDR1 is SEHNR and CDR2 FQNEAQ (reference sequence). V shed 8 bases and J shed 8 bases, with 16 bases lying between them. The CDR3: CASAPPKGDIQYF. CDR3 DNA: TGTGCCAGCGCGCCCCCCAAGGGAGACATTCAGTACTTC.

In this sample, this clone turned up once. The chain recombines TRBV6-2 or TRBV6-3 with TRBJ2-2, with TRBD2 matching over 7 bases. CDR1 and CDR2 from the germline V gene are MNHEY and SVGEGT. V was clipped by 2 bases and J by 4 bases; unmatched bases: 13. This CDR3 is built from 18 residues. The CDR3 region is CASSYPGAGVGGTGELFF. DNA for the CDR3: TGTGCCAGCAGTTACCCAGGTGCGGGGGTAGGCGGCACCGGGGAGCTGTTTTTT.

The V and J genes are TRBV19 and TRBJ2-3; the D gene is possibly TRBD2 (5 bases). There are 13 residues in the CDR3. Germline V gene data show CDR1 as LNHDA and CDR2 as SQIVND (reference sequence). Trimming took 3 bases from V and 1 from J, leaving 5 bases between them. The CDR3 coding sequence is TGTGCCAGTAGTATCGGGGGCACAGATACGCAGTATTTT. Translating gives CASSIGGTDTQYF.

This clone appeared a few times. The chain combines TRBV7-9 with TRBJ2-5, with D possibly being TRBD1 (6 bases). The CDR3 extends over 13 amino acids. V lost 1 base and J 4 bases, leaving 7 bases between the germline ends. Germline assignment: CDR1 SEHNR and CDR2 FQNEAQ (reference sequence). The CDR3 protein is CASSLGTAETQYF. The DNA for the CDR3 is TGTGCCAGCAGCTTAGGGACAGCAGAGACCCAGTACTTC.

The chain links TRBV29-1 to TRBJ1-1, with a possible D match to TRBD1 (5 bases). The CDR3 is made up of 13 amino acids. Germline V gene sequence: CDR1 SQVTM, CDR2 ANQGSEA. V lost 1 base, J lost 2 bases, and 8 bases lay in between. The CDR3 here is CSVEGGVNTEAFF. The CDR3 bases are TGCAGCGTTGAAGGGGGGGTCAACACTGAAGCTTTCTTT.

The chain carries TRBV5-1 and TRBJ1-5; 7 bases line up with TRBD1. Unmatched junction bases numbered 4, after V lost 5 bases and J lost 5 bases. Germline V gene data show CDR1 as SGHRS and CDR2 as YFSETQ. CDR3 length equals 13 residues. CDR3 nucleotide sequence: TGCGCCAGCAGTCGACAGGGCGATCAGCCCCAGCATTTT. It is translated as CASSRQGDQPQHF.

The chain employs TRBV7-9 and TRBJ1-2, with D maybe TRBD1 (5 bases). Germline lookup yields CDR1 SEHNR and CDR2 FQNEAQ (reference sequence). The CDR3 has 14 amino acids. V was trimmed by 1 base and J by 7 bases, leaving 13 bases between them. In DNA, the CDR3 is TGTGCCAGCAGCTTAGGGGAGGGGAACAGTGGCTACACCTTC. Translation gives CASSLGEGNSGYTF.

CDR3 sequence: CASSLESGSPLHF. For the CDR3, the DNA is TGTGCCAGCAGCTTAGAGAGTGGTTCACCCCTCCACTTT. The chain links TRBV7-9 to TRBJ1-6, with D hard to call. This CDR3 contains 13 residues. Germline values: CDR1 SEHNR, CDR2 FQNEAQ (reference sequence). Trimming left V 1 base short and J 9 bases short, with 7 bases between.

The chain links TRBV9 to TRBJ2-3, with no clear D. Looked up from germline, CDR1 is SGDLS and CDR2 is YYNGEE. The CDR3 covers 16 residues. V was trimmed by 3 bases and J by 3 bases, leaving 17 bases between them. The CDR3: CASSGFAVPGTDTQYF. The CDR3 region has the DNA TGTGCCAGCAGCGGATTCGCAGTACCCGGGACAGATACGCAGTATTTT. The whole variable domain, filled in from reference TRBV9 and TRBJ2-3, reads DSGVTQTPKHLITATGQRVTLRCSPRSGDLSVYWYQQSLDQGLQFLIQYYNGEERAKGNILERFSAQQFPDLHSELNLSSLELGDSALYFCASSGFAVPGTDTQYFGPGTRLTVL.

This rearrangement joins TRBV9 to TRBJ2-7; 9 nucleotides match TRBD1. Germline V gives CDR1 SGDLS, CDR2 YYNGEE. J was trimmed by 6 bases and V by 0 bases; bases with no gene match: 7. The CDR3 extends over 15 amino acids. CDR3 in DNA: TGTGCCAGCAGCGTAGGGGTACAGGGGGCAGGCGAGCAGTACTTC. Translated: CASSVGVQGAGEQYF.

This clone was seen a handful of times. The CDR3: CASSPTVTGSRYHEQYF. As DNA, the CDR3 is TGTGCCAGCTCACCAACTGTGACGGGGTCCAGGTACCACGAGCAGTACTTC. This sequence joins TRBV18 and TRBJ2-7; weak D call: TRBD2 (5 bases). V lost 2 bases, J lost 5 bases, and 22 bases lay in between. The CDR3 has 17 amino acids. CDR1 is KGHSH and CDR2 is LQKENI in the germline V gene.

The V call is TRBV5-6, the J call TRBJ1-1; D call uncertain. Looked up from germline, CDR1 is SGHDT and CDR2 is YYEEEE. The CDR3 extends over 14 amino acids. The V and J ends lost 0 bases and 4 bases respectively, with 10 bases between them. CDR3 nucleotide sequence: TGTGCCAGCAGCTTGGTGGGAGAGGGCACTGAAGCTTTCTTT. It yields the protein CASSLVGEGTEAFF. Full variable domain (rest looked up from reference TRBV5-6 and TRBJ1-1): DAGVTQSPTHLIKTRGQQVTLRCSPKSGHDTVSWYQQALGQGPQFIFQYYEEEERQRGNFPDRFSGHQFPNYSSELNVNALLLGDSALYLCASSLVGEGTEAFFGQGTRLTVV.

This clone showed up just once. The chain carries TRBV11-2 and TRBJ2-4; 10 nucleotides line up with TRBD2. The germline CDR1 and CDR2 sequences are SGHAT and FQNNGV. V trimming: 1 base; J trimming: 7 bases; junction bases outside the gene matches: 1. The CDR3 loop spans 14 amino acids. The CDR3 DNA reads as TGTGCCAGCAGCTTAGTGGGACTAGCGAACATTCAGTACTTC. This codes for CASSLVGLANIQYF.

The chain has TRBV10-3 and TRBJ1-1; 8 nucleotides align to TRBD1. The V gene end was trimmed by 8 bases and the J gene end by 0 bases; junction bases not matched to a gene: 5. Germline V gives CDR1 ENHRY, CDR2 SYGVKD. The CDR3 totals 14 residues. DNA for the CDR3: TGTGCCATCGCAGGGGGACAGGTGAACACTGAAGCTTTCTTT. Translating gives CAIAGGQVNTEAFF.

This chain connects TRBV19 to TRBJ1-4, with a tentative D call TRBD1 (6 bases). Germline V lookup: CDR1 LNHDA, CDR2 SQIVND (reference sequence). The CDR3 extends over 17 amino acids. V lost 7 bases and J 3 bases, leaving 21 bases between the germline ends. The CDR3 loop reads CASTTPAGGLANEKLFF. The CDR3 DNA reads as TGTGCCAGTACCACCCCGGCGGGGGGCTTAGCTAATGAAAAACTGTTTTTT.